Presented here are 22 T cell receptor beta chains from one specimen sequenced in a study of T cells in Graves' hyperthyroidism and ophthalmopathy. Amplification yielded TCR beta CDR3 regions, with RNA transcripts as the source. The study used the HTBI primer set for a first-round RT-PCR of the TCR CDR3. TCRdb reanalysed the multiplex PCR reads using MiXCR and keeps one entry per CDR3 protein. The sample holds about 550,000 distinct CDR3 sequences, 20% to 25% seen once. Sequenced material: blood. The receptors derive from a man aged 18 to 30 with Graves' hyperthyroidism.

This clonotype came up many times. CDR3 amino acids: CASSYWTKETQYF. The CDR3 DNA follows: TGTGCCAGCAGCTATTGGACAAAAGAGACCCAGTACTTC. This sequence joins TRBV5-6 and TRBJ2-5; D is possibly TRBD1 (5 bases). The CDR3 spans 13 residues. With 3 bases removed from V and 3 bases from J, the gap between germline ends came to 9 bases. Germline V CDR1 and CDR2: SGHDT, YYEEEE.

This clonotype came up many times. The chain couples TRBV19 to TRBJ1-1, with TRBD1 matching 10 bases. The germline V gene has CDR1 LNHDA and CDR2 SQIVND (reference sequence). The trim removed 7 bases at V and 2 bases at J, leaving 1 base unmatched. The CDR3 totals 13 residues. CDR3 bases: TGTGCCAGTATGACAGGGGGCAACACTGAAGCTTTCTTT. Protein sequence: CASMTGGNTEAFF.

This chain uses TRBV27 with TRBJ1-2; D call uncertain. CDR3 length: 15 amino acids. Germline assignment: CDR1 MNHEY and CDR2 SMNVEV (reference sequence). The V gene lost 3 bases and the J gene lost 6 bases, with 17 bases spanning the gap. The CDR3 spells CASSFYRGSPHGYTF. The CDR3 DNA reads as TGTGCCAGCAGTTTCTACCGTGGCAGCCCCCATGGCTACACCTTC.

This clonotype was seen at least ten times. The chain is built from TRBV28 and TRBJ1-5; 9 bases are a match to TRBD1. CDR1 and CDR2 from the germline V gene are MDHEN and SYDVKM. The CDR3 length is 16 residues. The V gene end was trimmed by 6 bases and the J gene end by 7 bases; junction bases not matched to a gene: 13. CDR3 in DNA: TGTGCCAGCAGCCGACGACAGGGGGTAGGCGCCCAGCCCCAGCATTTT. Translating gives CASSRRQGVGAQPQHF. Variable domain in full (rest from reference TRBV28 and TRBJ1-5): DVKVTQSSRYLVKRTGEKVFLECVQDMDHENMFWYRQDPGLGLRLIYFSYDVKMKEKGDIPEGYSVSREKKERFSLILESASTNQTSMYLCASSRRQGVGAQPQHFGDGTRLSIL.

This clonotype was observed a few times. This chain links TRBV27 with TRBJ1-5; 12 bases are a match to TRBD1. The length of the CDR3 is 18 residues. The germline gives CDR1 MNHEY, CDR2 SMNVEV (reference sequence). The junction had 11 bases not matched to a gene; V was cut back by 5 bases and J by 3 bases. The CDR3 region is CASSHRDRGLYNNQPQHF. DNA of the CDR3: TGTGCCAGCAGTCACCGGGACAGGGGGCTCTATAACAATCAGCCCCAGCATTTT.

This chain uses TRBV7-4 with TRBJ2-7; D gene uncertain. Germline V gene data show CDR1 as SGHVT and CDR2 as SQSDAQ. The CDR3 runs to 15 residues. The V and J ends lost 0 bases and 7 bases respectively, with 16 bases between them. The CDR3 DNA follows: TGTGCCAGCAGCTTAGCGACCCAGCTCGCAGAGGAGCAGTACTTC. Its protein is CASSLATQLAEEQYF.

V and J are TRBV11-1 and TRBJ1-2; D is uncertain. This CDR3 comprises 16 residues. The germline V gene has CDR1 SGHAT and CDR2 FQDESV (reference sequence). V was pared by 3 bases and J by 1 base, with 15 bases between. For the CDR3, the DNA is TGTGCCAGCAGCTTTGGGCCAGCGAATTTTAACTATGGCTACACCTTC. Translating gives CASSFGPANFNYGYTF.

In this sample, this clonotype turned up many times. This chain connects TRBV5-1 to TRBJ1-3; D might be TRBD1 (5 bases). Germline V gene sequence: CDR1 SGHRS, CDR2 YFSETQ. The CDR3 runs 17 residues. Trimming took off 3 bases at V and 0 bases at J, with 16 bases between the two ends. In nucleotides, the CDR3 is TGCGCCAGCAGCTCCCTGGGACTCCGTAGCTCTGGAAACACCATATATTTT. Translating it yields CASSSLGLRSSGNTIYF.

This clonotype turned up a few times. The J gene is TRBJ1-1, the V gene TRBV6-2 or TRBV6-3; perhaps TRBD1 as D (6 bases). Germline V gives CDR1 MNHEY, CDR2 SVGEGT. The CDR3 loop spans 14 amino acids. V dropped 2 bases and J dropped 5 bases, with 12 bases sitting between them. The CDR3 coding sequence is TGTGCCAGCAGTTACCTGGGGGCTGGTACTGAAGCTTTCTTT. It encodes CASSYLGAGTEAFF.

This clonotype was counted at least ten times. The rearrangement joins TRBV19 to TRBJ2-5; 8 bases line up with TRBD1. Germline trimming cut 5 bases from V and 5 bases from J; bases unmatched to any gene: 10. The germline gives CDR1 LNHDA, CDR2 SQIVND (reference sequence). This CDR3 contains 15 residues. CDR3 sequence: CASSSAGGWKETQYF. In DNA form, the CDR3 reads TGTGCCAGTAGTTCCGCAGGGGGCTGGAAGGAGACCCAGTACTTC.

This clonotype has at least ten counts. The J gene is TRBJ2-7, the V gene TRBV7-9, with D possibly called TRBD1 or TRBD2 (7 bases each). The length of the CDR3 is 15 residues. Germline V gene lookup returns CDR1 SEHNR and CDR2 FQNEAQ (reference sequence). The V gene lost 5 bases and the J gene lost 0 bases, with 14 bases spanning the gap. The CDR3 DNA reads TGTGCCAGCAGCAACCAGGGGGGGACCTCCTACGAGCAGTACTTC. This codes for CASSNQGGTSYEQYF.

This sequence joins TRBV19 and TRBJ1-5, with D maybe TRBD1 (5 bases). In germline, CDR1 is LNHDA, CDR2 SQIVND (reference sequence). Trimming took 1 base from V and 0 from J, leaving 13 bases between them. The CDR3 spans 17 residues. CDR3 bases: TGTGCCAGTAGTATAGGGGCGGGGCCGGGTAGCAATCAGCCCCAGCATTTT. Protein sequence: CASSIGAGPGSNQPQHF.

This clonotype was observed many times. CDR3 region: CASSYAGTGNQPQHF. As DNA, the CDR3 is TGTGCCAGCAGTTACGCCGGGACAGGAAATCAGCCCCAGCATTTT. V gene TRBV27 combines with J gene TRBJ1-5; TRBD1 matches at 8 bases. Trimming at V came to 4 bases and at J to 4 bases, leaving 6 bases not matched to a gene. The CDR3 contains 15 residues. Looked up from germline, CDR1 is MNHEY and CDR2 is SMNVEV (reference sequence).

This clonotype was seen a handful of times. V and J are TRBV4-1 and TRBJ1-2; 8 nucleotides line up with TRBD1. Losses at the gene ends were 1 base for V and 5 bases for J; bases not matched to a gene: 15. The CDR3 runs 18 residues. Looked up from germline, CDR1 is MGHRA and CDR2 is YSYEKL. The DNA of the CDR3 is TGCGCCAGCAGCCAAGGATGGGACAGGTTCGGAACTGCTTATGGCTACACCTTC. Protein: CASSQGWDRFGTAYGYTF.

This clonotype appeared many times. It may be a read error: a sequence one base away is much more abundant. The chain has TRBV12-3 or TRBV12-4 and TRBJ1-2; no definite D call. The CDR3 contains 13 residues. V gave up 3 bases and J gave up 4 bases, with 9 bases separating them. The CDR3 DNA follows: TGTGCCAGCAGTTTCGGGCAGCCCTATGGCTACACCTTC. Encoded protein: CASSFGQPYGYTF.

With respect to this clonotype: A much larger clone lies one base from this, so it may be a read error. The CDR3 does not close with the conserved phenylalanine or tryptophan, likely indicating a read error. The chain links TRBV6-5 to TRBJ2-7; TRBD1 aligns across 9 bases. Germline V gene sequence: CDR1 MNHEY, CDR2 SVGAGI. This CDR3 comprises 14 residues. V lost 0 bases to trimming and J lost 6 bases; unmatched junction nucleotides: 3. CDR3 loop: CASSYSGTGSEQYY. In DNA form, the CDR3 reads TGTGCCAGCAGTTACTCCGGGACAGGGAGCGAGCAGTACTAC.

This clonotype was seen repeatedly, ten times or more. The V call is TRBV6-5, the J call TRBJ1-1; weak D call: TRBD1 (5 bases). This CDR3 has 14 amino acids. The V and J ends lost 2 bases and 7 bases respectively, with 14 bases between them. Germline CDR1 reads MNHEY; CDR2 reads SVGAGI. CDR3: CASSYGTLSGEAFF. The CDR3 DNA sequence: TGTGCCAGCAGTTACGGGACCCTCAGCGGTGAAGCTTTCTTT.

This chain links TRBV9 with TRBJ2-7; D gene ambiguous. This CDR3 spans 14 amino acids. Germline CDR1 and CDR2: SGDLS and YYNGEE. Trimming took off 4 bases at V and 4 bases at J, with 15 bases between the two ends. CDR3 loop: CASSPLPDIYEQYF. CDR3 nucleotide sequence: TGTGCCAGCAGCCCCCTTCCGGATATATACGAGCAGTACTTC.

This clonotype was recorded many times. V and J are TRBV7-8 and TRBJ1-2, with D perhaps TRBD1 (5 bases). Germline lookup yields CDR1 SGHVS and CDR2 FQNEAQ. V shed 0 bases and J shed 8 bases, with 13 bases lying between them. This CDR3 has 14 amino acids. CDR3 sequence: CASSLAWDGQGYTF. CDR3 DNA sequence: TGTGCCAGCAGCTTAGCATGGGACGGGCAGGGCTACACCTTC.

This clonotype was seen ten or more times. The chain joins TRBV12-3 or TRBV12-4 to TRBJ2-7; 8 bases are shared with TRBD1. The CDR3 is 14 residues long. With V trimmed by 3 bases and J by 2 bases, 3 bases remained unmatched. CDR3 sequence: CASSFPTGAYEQYF. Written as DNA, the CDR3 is TGTGCCAGCAGTTTTCCGACAGGGGCCTACGAGCAGTACTTC.

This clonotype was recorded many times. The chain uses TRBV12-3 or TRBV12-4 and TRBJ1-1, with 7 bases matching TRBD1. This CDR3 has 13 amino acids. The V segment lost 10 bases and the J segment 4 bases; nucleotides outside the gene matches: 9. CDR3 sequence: CATGRQGFTEAFF. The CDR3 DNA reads TGTGCCACCGGGCGACAGGGCTTCACTGAAGCTTTCTTT.

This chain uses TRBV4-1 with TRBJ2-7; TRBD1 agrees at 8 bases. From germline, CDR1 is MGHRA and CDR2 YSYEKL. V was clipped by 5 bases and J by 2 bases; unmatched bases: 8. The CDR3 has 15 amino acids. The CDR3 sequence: CASSSQPRGPYEQYF. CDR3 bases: TGCGCCAGCAGCTCACAGCCCAGGGGGCCCTACGAGCAGTACTTC.